This TCR beta chain was sequenced for a study of cytomegalovirus exposure and HLA in healthy donors. Trimming took 1 base from V and 0 from J, leaving 6 bases between them. The CDR3 is made up of 15 amino acids. The germline V gene has CDR1 SGHTA and CDR2 FQGNSA. The PCR contained 60 Vbeta and 13 Jbeta primers. Using immunoSEQ multiplex PCR, the repertoire was profiled, and TCRdb retains in-frame clones only, with some absent. The sample has about 120,000 clones, roughly three fifths seen once; the top ten hold roughly 9%. The specimen sequenced was PBMCs. The chain joins TRBV7-2 to TRBJ1-4, with a possible D match to TRBD1 (5 bases). This receptor was obtained from a woman between 35 and 50 years old in good health and CMV-seropositive. The CDR3 nucleotides read TGTGCCAGCAGCTTAGGGGACTCAACTAATGAAAAACTGTTTTTT. Protein: CASSLGDSTNEKLFF.